This entry features one T cell receptor (beta chain) sequence. The antigen remains undetermined. V lost 4 bases and J lost 9, with 17 bases in between. CDR3 length: 13 amino acids. CDR1 is SGHRS, CDR2 YFSETQ, per germline. The sample is drawn from a study of cytomegalovirus exposure and HLA in healthy donors. Turning to the study itself: Early on, a data release was issued that held some 91 million unique TCRs from HLA-typed donors.

The study, taken as a whole, reports: Immune exposure information available was restricted to CMV serostatus. For most TCR beta V segments, an earlier analysis put the productive rate at about 90% or about 30% of the time.

PCR employed 60 Vbeta and 13 Jbeta primers. This table comes from immunoSEQ multiplex PCR, and its TCRdb copy is limited to in-frame clones, with some not included. The listing contains about 160,000 clones. The TCR originated in a woman in her sixties in good health and CMV-seronegative. V gene TRBV5-1 combines with J gene TRBJ2-7; a possible D gene is TRBD1 (6 bases). The specimen sequenced was PBMCs. Here the CDR3 reads CASSANDRFGQYF. The CDR3 coding sequence is TGCGCCAGCAGCGCTAATGACAGGTTCGGGCAGTACTTC. Drawing the rest from reference TRBV5-1 and TRBJ2-7, the complete variable domain is KAGVTQTPRYLIKTRGQQVTLSCSPISGHRSVSWYQQTPGQGLQFLFEYFSETQRNKGNFPGRFSGRQFSNSRSEMNVSTLELGDSALYLCASSANDRFGQYFGPGTRLTVT.